What follows is one TCR beta chain and its context. Antigen: not known. Lysates of CMV-infected fibroblasts at about 10 ug/mL stimulated these cells. Memory cells lacking CD40L and CD69 with high CD45RO were sorted. Sequencing used immunoSEQ version 4 in survey mode. Repertoires were generated with immunoSEQ multiplex PCR, while TCRdb's copy carries only in-frame clones and drops some. The data contain tens of thousands of clones, 82% of them seen just once; the ten biggest clones take up under 8%. This sample was taken from a study of persistence of HIV-infected CD4 T cells. Looking at the study overall: Up to roughly 180 mL blood was drawn at multiple time points; a couple of donors had single-time leukapheresis.

Study-wide results and limits: TCR oligoclonality correlated with proviral oligoclonality in the same sorted populations.

Source: CD4+ T cells sorted from PBMCs after approximately 19-hour stimulation, taken from a patient who received antiretroviral therapy. This receptor was obtained from an adult woman with HIV who was CMV-seropositive.

CDR3 in amino acids: CASSSPGQGSEAFF. In nucleotides, the CDR3 is TGTGCCAGCAGCTCGCCGGGACAGGGATCTGAAGCTTTCTTT. V gene TRBV14 combines with J gene TRBJ1-1; 9 bases agree with TRBD1. The germline V gene encodes CDR1 SGHDN and CDR2 FVKESK. V shed 5 bases, J shed 6 bases, and the junction held 7 bases outside the gene matches. The CDR3 is 14 residues long.